Below are 26 T cell receptor beta chains sequenced from a single sample in a study of shared clonotypes between healthy human individuals. CD45RO negativity and positive selection for CCR7 defined naive CD8 cells, a population that excluded terminally differentiated effector memory CD45RA+ cells. The method was immunoSEQ multiplex PCR; TCRdb's version includes in-frame clones alone and lacks a portion of them. The sample has roughly 2,000,000 clones; around 95% are singletons. Specimen: naive CD8+ T cells from PBMCs. Source of these receptors: a man younger than 35 in good health. Some clones in this sample may be carry-over from other donors' samples.

A remark on this clone: Within the sample, other DNA sequences also encode this same CDR3. This chain uses TRBV28 with TRBJ2-1; D remains unclear. Germline V gene sequence: CDR1 MDHEN, CDR2 SYDVKM. The CDR3 consists of 12 residues. Deletions cut 6 bases from V and 6 bases from J, with 9 bases between. Written as DNA, the CDR3 is TGTGCCAGCAGCTTCAGGTTCAATGAGCAGTTCTTC. It specifies CASSFRFNEQFF.

The chain couples TRBV15 to TRBJ2-7; tentative D call: TRBD1 (6 bases). The length of the CDR3 is 14 residues. Trimming cost V 5 bases and J 9 bases, with 20 bases left between them. Germline V lookup: CDR1 LNHNV, CDR2 YYDKDF (reference sequence). The CDR3 here is CATSLGTYEGGQYF. Written as DNA, the CDR3 is TGTGCCACCAGCTTGGGTACCTACGAAGGGGGGCAGTACTTC. Complete variable domain (other parts from reference TRBV15 and TRBJ2-7): DAMVIQNPRYQVTQFGKPVTLSCSQTLNHNVMYWYQQKSSQAPKLLFHYYDKDFNNEADTPDNFQSRRPNTSFCFLDIRSPGLGDTAMYLCATSLGTYEGGQYFGPGTRLTVT.

CDR3 coding DNA: TGTGCCAGCAGTTTATCGGGGACAGTCAATTTGAACACTGAAGCTTTCTTT. Its protein product is CASSLSGTVNLNTEAFF. The chain links TRBV27 to TRBJ1-1; TRBD1 agrees at 7 bases. Trimming at V came to 0 bases and at J to 0 bases, leaving 7 bases not matched to a gene. Germline CDR1 is MNHEY and CDR2 is SMNVEV (reference sequence). This CDR3 has 17 amino acids.

This chain uses TRBV27 with TRBJ1-4; D remains unclear. V lost 2 bases and J lost 8, with 9 bases in between. The CDR3 is 13 amino acids. Germline V gene lookup returns CDR1 MNHEY and CDR2 SMNVEV (reference sequence). In DNA, the CDR3 is TGTGCCAGCAGTTTAAGGACCCGGGAAAAACTGTTTTTT. Its translation is CASSLRTREKLFF.

The CDR3 loop is CASSLDMKNTEAFF. CDR3 DNA: TGTGCCAGCAGCTTGGATATGAAGAACACTGAAGCTTTCTTT. The chain is built from TRBV5-6 and TRBJ1-1, with unresolved D. Trimming took off 0 bases at V and 1 base at J, with 7 bases between the two ends. From germline, CDR1 is SGHDT and CDR2 YYEEEE. This CDR3 has 14 residues.

This rearrangement joins TRBV7-8 to TRBJ2-7; TRBD1 matches 7 bases. The V and J ends lost 5 bases and 0 bases, in that order; junction bases with no gene match: 4. The CDR3 loop spans 14 amino acids. CDR1 is SGHVS and CDR2 is FQNEAQ in the germline V gene. CDR3 sequence: CASSPTGVSYEQYF. In nucleotides, the CDR3 is TGTGCCAGCAGCCCCACAGGGGTCTCCTACGAGCAGTACTTC. Full variable domain (rest looked up from reference TRBV7-8 and TRBJ2-7): GAGVSQSPRYKVAKRGQDVALRCDPISGHVSLFWYQQALGQGPEFLTYFQNEAQLDKSGLPSDRFFAERPEGSVSTLKIQRTQQEDSAVYLCASSPTGVSYEQYFGPGTRLTVT.

Points on this clone: The same CDR3 can be traced to other DNA sequences in this sample. The rearrangement joins TRBV27 to TRBJ1-5; D might be TRBD1 (6 bases). CDR3 size: 14 residues. CDR1 is MNHEY, CDR2 SMNVEV, per germline (reference sequence). V was cut by 1 base and J by 5 bases, with 9 bases left in between. CDR3 loop: CASSLWAGDQPQHF. Written as DNA, the CDR3 is TGTGCCAGCAGTTTATGGGCAGGGGATCAGCCCCAGCATTTT.

This clone came up once. This chain uses TRBV7-9 with TRBJ2-5; D ambiguous. TRBJ2-7 explains the end of the DNA better; the J call may be wrong. In germline, CDR1 is SEHNR, CDR2 FQNEAQ (reference sequence). The CDR3 loop spans 13 amino acids. This chain's CDR3 is CASSLDGVNEQYF. The CDR3 region has the DNA TGTGCCAGCAGCTTAGATGGAGTCAACGAGCAGTACTTC.

This clone was seen a few times. Written as DNA, the CDR3 is TGTGCCAGCACTAGGGGGACAGCCTCCTATGGCTACACCTTC. It encodes CASTRGTASYGYTF. The chain couples TRBV13 to TRBJ1-2; the match to TRBD1 covers 7 bases. This CDR3 has 14 residues. Trimming took 7 bases from V and 4 from J; bases not matched to a gene: 9. Per germline, CDR1 PRHDT and CDR2 FYEKMQ (reference sequence). The full variable domain, in which reference TRBV13 and TRBJ1-2 provide the parts outside the CDR3, is AAGVIQSPRHLIKEKRETATLKCYPIPRHDTVYWYQQGPGQDPQFLISFYEKMQSDKGSIPDRFSAQQFSDYHSELNMSSLELGDSALYFCASTRGTASYGYTFGSGTRLTVV.

On this clone: A read error is possible here, since a much larger clone lies one base away. This chain connects TRBV5-5 to TRBJ2-7; 7 nucleotides align to TRBD1. Looked up from germline, CDR1 is SGHKS and CDR2 is YYEKEE (reference sequence). CDR3 size: 13 residues. Unmatched junction bases numbered 2, after V lost 3 bases and J lost 2 bases. Written as DNA, the CDR3 is TGTGCCAGCAGCTGGGACAGCCCCTACGAGCAGTACTTC. This translates into CASSWDSPYEQYF.

This clone occurred a few times. The chain links TRBV14 to TRBJ2-2; D gene unclear. The CDR3 sequence is 13 residues long. Trimming shortened V by 1 base and J by 6 bases, and 6 bases separated the two germline ends. The germline gives CDR1 SGHDN, CDR2 FVKESK. This CDR3 reads CASSQAVPGELFF. DNA of the CDR3: TGTGCCAGCAGCCAAGCTGTTCCCGGGGAGCTGTTTTTT. Variable domain in full (rest from reference TRBV14 and TRBJ2-2): EAGVTQFPSHSVIEKGQTVTLRCDPISGHDNLYWYRRVMGKEIKFLLHFVKESKQDESGMPNNRFLAERTGGTYSTLKVQPAELEDSGVYFCASSQAVPGELFFGEGSRLTVL.

This clone has just one count. The chain recombines TRBV5-1 with TRBJ2-1, with no clear D. V lost 1 base, J lost 8 bases, and 19 bases lay in between. Germline CDR1 SGHRS, CDR2 YFSETQ. The CDR3 runs 16 residues. The CDR3: CASSLIGAGSSDEQFF. The DNA of the CDR3 is TGCGCCAGCAGCTTGATAGGCGCTGGGTCTTCTGATGAGCAGTTCTTC.

V gene TRBV27 combines with J gene TRBJ2-3; possible D gene TRBD1, 5 bases. CDR1 is MNHEY, CDR2 SMNVEV, per germline (reference sequence). The germline V and J ends were trimmed by 4 bases and 6 bases, with 11 bases remaining between them. This CDR3 is built from 13 residues. CDR3 sequence: CASSSMDKDTQYF. The CDR3 DNA sequence: TGTGCCAGCAGTTCGATGGACAAGGATACGCAGTATTTT.

The chain couples TRBV27 to TRBJ1-4; D remains unclear. The germline V gene encodes CDR1 MNHEY and CDR2 SMNVEV (reference sequence). CDR3 length equals 13 residues. With 6 bases removed from V and 5 bases from J, the gap between germline ends came to 10 bases. In nucleotides, the CDR3 is TGTGCCAGCAGCCTAATAGACAATGAAAAACTGTTTTTT. This encodes CASSLIDNEKLFF.

To note about this clone: Different DNA sequences within this sample yield the same CDR3. The chain links TRBV27 to TRBJ1-5; no firm D call. This CDR3 region has 13 residues. Trimming took 1 base from V and 4 from J, leaving 5 bases between them. Germline V lookup: CDR1 MNHEY, CDR2 SMNVEV (reference sequence). Here the CDR3 DNA reads TGTGCCAGCAGTTTATTCGGAAATCAGCCCCAGCATTTT. Amino acids: CASSLFGNQPQHF.

The genes are TRBV27 and TRBJ2-7; 8 bases align to TRBD1. V lost 5 bases, J lost 0 bases, and 6 bases stayed unmatched. CDR3 length equals 15 residues. Germline CDR1 and CDR2: MNHEY and SMNVEV (reference sequence). CDR3 DNA: TGTGCCAGCAGTGGTACAGGGGGGATCTCCTACGAGCAGTACTTC. This gives the protein CASSGTGGISYEQYF.

V gene TRBV19 combines with J gene TRBJ2-1, with 7 bases aligning to TRBD2. Germline lookup yields CDR1 LNHDA and CDR2 SQIVND (reference sequence). The CDR3 spans 15 residues. Germline trimming cut 2 bases from V and 8 bases from J; bases unmatched to any gene: 9. Here the CDR3 DNA reads TGTGCCAGTAGTATACGGGGGAGGGCCGCGGATGAGCAGTTCTTC. Encoded protein: CASSIRGRAADEQFF.

Remarks on this clone: The junction departs from germline at one end; a sequencing error may be responsible. J is TRBJ1-1 and V is TRBV4-2; 9 bases align to TRBD1. CDR3 length: 15 residues. The germline CDR1 and CDR2 sequences are LGHNA and YNFKEQ. The CDR3 DNA sequence: TGTGCCAGCAGTCAAGGGTTGGACAGGGGATCTGAAGCTTTCTTT. Its protein product is CASSQGLDRGSEAFF.

The chain employs TRBV14 and TRBJ2-5; no reliable D call. The CDR3 consists of 17 residues. CDR1 is SGHDN, CDR2 FVKESK, per germline. V shed 4 bases and J shed 2 bases, with 20 bases lying between them. The CDR3 loop reads CASSPPAFGSQQETQYF. The CDR3, as DNA: TGTGCCAGCAGCCCCCCGGCCTTCGGATCCCAACAAGAGACCCAGTACTTC.

The chain employs TRBV28 and TRBJ2-7; 12 bases are shared with TRBD2. This CDR3 has 17 amino acids. The germline CDR1 and CDR2 sequences are MDHEN and SYDVKM. The junction had 7 bases not matched to a gene; V was cut back by 3 bases and J by 1 base. CDR3 coding DNA: TGTGCCAGCAGTTTGACGCTAGCGGGAGGGCCGTCCTACGAGCAGTACTTC. Translated, it gives CASSLTLAGGPSYEQYF.

This sequence joins TRBV27 and TRBJ2-3; D unclear. Trimming took off 5 bases at V and 2 bases at J, with 14 bases between the two ends. The CDR3 loop spans 15 amino acids. Germline V gene sequence: CDR1 MNHEY, CDR2 SMNVEV (reference sequence). CDR3 region: CASSLRTLITDTQYF. The CDR3 DNA sequence: TGTGCCAGCAGTCTACGGACCCTGATCACAGATACGCAGTATTTT.

On this clone: In the same sample, other DNA sequences code for this CDR3. The chain has TRBV19 and TRBJ2-3; 9 bases align to TRBD1. Looked up from germline, CDR1 is LNHDA and CDR2 is SQIVND (reference sequence). V shed 1 base, J shed 1 base, and the junction held 3 bases outside the gene matches. There are 16 residues in the CDR3. The CDR3 DNA follows: TGTGCCAGTAGTATAGGTTGGACAGGGGGCACAGATACGCAGTATTTT. Its protein product is CASSIGWTGGTDTQYF.

The chain links TRBV29-1 to TRBJ1-2, with D hard to call. Germline values: CDR1 SQVTM, CDR2 ANQGSEA. CDR3 length: 12 residues. Trimming took off 7 bases at V and 0 bases at J, with 9 bases between the two ends. The CDR3 DNA reads as TGCAGCGCCCTATGGCCTAACTATGGCTACACCTTC. Translation gives CSALWPNYGYTF.

This chain joins TRBV6-5 and TRBJ2-4; D perhaps matches TRBD2 (6 bases). The CDR3 has 16 amino acids. The germline CDR1 and CDR2 sequences are MNHEY and SVGAGI. Trimming left V 2 bases short and J 12 bases short, with 23 bases between. The CDR3 protein is CASSYNTPGAGRAQYF. CDR3 in DNA: TGTGCCAGCAGTTACAATACTCCTGGAGCCGGGAGAGCTCAGTACTTC.

The chain couples TRBV25-1 to TRBJ1-5; D is unclear. The CDR3 consists of 13 residues. V gave up 6 bases and J gave up 4 bases, with 10 bases separating them. CDR1 MGHDK and CDR2 SYGVNS come from the germline V gene. DNA of the CDR3: TGTGCCAGCAGACCCGACGGGAATCAGCCCCAGCATTTT. As protein: CASRPDGNQPQHF.

The CDR3 coding sequence is TGTGCCAGCAGCTCCCCGGTGGGGACCTACAATGAGCAGTTCTTC. This codes for CASSSPVGTYNEQFF. The V gene is TRBV7-6, the J gene TRBJ2-1; the D is unclear. CDR1 is SGHVS and CDR2 is FNYEAQ in the germline V gene. CDR3 size: 15 residues. V was clipped by 4 bases and J by 2 bases, with 12 bases between them. The variable domain in full, with the rest retrieved from reference TRBV7-6 and TRBJ2-1, is GAGVSQSPRYKVTKRGQDVALRCDPISGHVSLYWYRQALGQGPEFLTYFNYEAQQDKSGLPNDRFSAERPEGSISTLTIQRTEQRDSAMYRCASSSPVGTYNEQFFGPGTRLTVL.